One sample yielded the 12 T cell receptor beta chains listed below, sequenced in a study of cytomegalovirus exposure and HLA in healthy donors. The PCR had 60 Vbeta and 13 Jbeta primers. Libraries were prepared by immunoSEQ multiplex PCR; TCRdb keeps only in-frame clonotypes and omits some of them. The sample carries roughly 150,000 clones, 65% to 75% recorded once. The sample was PBMCs. The origin of the receptors is a man between 60 and 70 years old in good health and CMV-seronegative.

This clone has only a few counts. One junction end does not reproduce the germline sequence, and a read error may be involved. J is TRBJ2-7 and V is TRBV2; a possible D gene is TRBD2 (5 bases). This CDR3 region has 12 residues. Looked up from germline, CDR1 is SNHLY and CDR2 is FYNNEI. The CDR3 loop is CASSETVGEKGF. In nucleotides, the CDR3 is TGTGCCAGCAGTGAAACAGTCGGGGAGAAAGGATTC.

CDR3 sequence (DNA): TGTGCCAGCAGCTCCCTAGGGACAGGGGATCAAGACAATCAGCCCCAGCATTTT. This encodes CASSSLGTGDQDNQPQHF. The V gene is TRBV7-9, the J gene TRBJ1-5, with TRBD1 matching over 10 bases. Germline loops: CDR1 SEHNR, CDR2 FQNEAQ (reference sequence). The J segment lost 3 bases and the V segment lost 4 bases, leaving 12 bases of the junction unmatched. The CDR3 runs to 18 residues.

This clone was detected a few times. This chain links TRBV19 with TRBJ2-1, with a possible D match to TRBD2 (6 bases). Germline V gene data show CDR1 as LNHDA and CDR2 as SQIVND (reference sequence). The CDR3 length is 15 residues. V dropped 4 bases and J dropped 7 bases, with 17 bases sitting between them. Here the CDR3 reads CASSRSGGNPNEQFF. Here the CDR3 DNA reads TGTGCCAGTAGTAGGTCAGGCGGGAACCCAAATGAGCAGTTCTTC. Variable domain in full (rest from reference TRBV19 and TRBJ2-1): DGGITQSPKYLFRKEGQNVTLSCEQNLNHDAMYWYRQDPGQGLRLIYYSQIVNDFQKGDIAEGYSVSREKKESFPLTVTSAQKNPTAFYLCASSRSGGNPNEQFFGPGTRLTVL.

J is TRBJ2-5 and V is TRBV7-9; D remains ambiguous. Per germline, CDR1 SEHNR and CDR2 FQNEAQ (reference sequence). Trimming pared 0 bases from V and 1 base from J, leaving 6 bases between. The CDR3 runs to 14 residues. CDR3 residues: CASSLAQIQETQYF. Written as DNA, the CDR3 is TGTGCCAGCAGCTTAGCACAGATCCAAGAGACCCAGTACTTC.

This clone was observed a handful of times. The V gene is TRBV9, the J gene TRBJ2-1, with D tentatively TRBD2 (6 bases). CDR1 is SGDLS, CDR2 YYNGEE, per germline. Trimming cost V 4 bases and J 6 bases, with 14 bases left between them. The CDR3 totals 14 residues. The CDR3 loop is CASSPRQGGNEQFF. Here the CDR3 DNA reads TGTGCCAGCAGCCCACGGCAGGGAGGCAATGAGCAGTTCTTC.

A few counts support this clone. V usage is TRBV4-1 and J usage is TRBJ2-7, with D possibly TRBD2 on 5 matching bases. Germline CDR1 MGHRA, CDR2 YSYEKL. V lost 3 bases, J lost 4 bases, and 7 bases lay in between. The CDR3 is 12 residues long. CDR3 sequence (DNA): TGCGCCAGCAGCCATCTAGCTTACGAGCAGTACTTC. It is translated as CASSHLAYEQYF.

The sample holds a few counts of this clone. CDR3 in DNA: TGTGCCAGCAGCCCCGGTGGTAATAGCGCCGATTACAATGAGCAGTTCTTC. Protein product: CASSPGGNSADYNEQFF. The rearrangement links TRBV5-4 to TRBJ2-1; a weak D match, TRBD2 (5 bases). V shed 4 bases and J shed 4 bases, with 21 bases lying between them. The CDR3 loop spans 17 amino acids. In germline, CDR1 is SGHNT, CDR2 YYREEE (reference sequence).

This chain links TRBV4-1 with TRBJ1-2, with 8 bases that match TRBD1. Germline CDR1 MGHRA, CDR2 YSYEKL. The CDR3 extends over 15 amino acids. Germline trimming cut 1 base from V and 8 bases from J; bases unmatched to any gene: 9. CDR3 sequence (DNA): TGCGCCAGCAGCCAAGTAAACAGGGGGACGGGGGGCTACACCTTC. Its translation is CASSQVNRGTGGYTF.

This clone was observed a few times. The V and J genes are TRBV6-6 and TRBJ1-1; D ambiguous. V was clipped by 6 bases and J by 1 base, with 9 bases between them. CDR3 length equals 13 residues. Germline CDR1 reads MNHNY; CDR2 reads SVGAGI (reference sequence). For the CDR3, the DNA is TGTGCCAGCAGCTCCGGTGCGAACACTGAAGCTTTCTTT. Amino acids: CASSSGANTEAFF.

The genes are TRBV4-2 and TRBJ1-3; 7 nucleotides match TRBD1. V was pared by 0 bases and J by 0 bases, with 8 bases of the junction left unmatched. Looked up from germline, CDR1 is LGHNA and CDR2 is YNFKEQ. The CDR3 spans 18 residues. The chain's CDR3 is CASSQERGTANSGNTIYF. For the CDR3, the DNA is TGTGCCAGCAGCCAAGAACGAGGGACAGCCAACTCTGGAAACACCATATATTTT.

The V and J genes are TRBV19 and TRBJ1-5; D might be TRBD1 (5 bases). The CDR3 has 14 amino acids. Germline CDR1 is LNHDA and CDR2 is SQIVND (reference sequence). Trimming cost V 9 bases and J 5 bases, with 17 bases left between them. CDR3 bases: TGTGCCAGCGGCGCCAGGGTGGGTTATCAGCCCCAGCATTTT. This encodes CASGARVGYQPQHF.

This chain connects TRBV19 to TRBJ2-1, with 7 bases identical to TRBD1. The CDR3 loop spans 15 amino acids. Per germline, CDR1 LNHDA and CDR2 SQIVND (reference sequence). V shed 4 bases, J shed 8 bases, and the junction held 11 bases outside the gene matches. The DNA for the CDR3 is TGTGCCAGTAGTAGGTGGGACAGTATATCGGATGAGCAGTTCTTC. The encoded protein is CASSRWDSISDEQFF.